This T cell receptor beta chain was identified during a study of GPR56 and killer-like receptors on CD4 memory cells (dated by TCRdb to between 2019 and 2020). The study in broad terms: The study proposed that progressive acquisition of KLRB1, KLRG1, GPR56 and then KLRF1 marks human CD4+ memory T-cell differentiation and cytokine production potential. The healthy blood donors were described in the study as age-matched to the liver disease patients, whose median age was roughly 70 years. What the authors observed across the whole study: Rather than full repertoires, only the 100 most expanded clones per population were included in the diversity and similarity analyses. Overlap of TCR repertoires was especially pronounced between late populations 4 and 5, and partly extended to population 3. The authors took the finding that clones dominating late populations 4 and 5 were also present in early populations 1 and 2 as evidence for linear differentiation. Clonal frequency was low in the marker-negative population and increased progressively along the proposed pathway, with TCRbeta diversity decreasing accordingly.

Before TCRbeta sequencing, fluorescence-activated cell sorting was used to enrich five KLR/GPR56-defined CD4+ populations. TCRbeta repertoires of five CD4+ T-cell subsets defined by KLRB1, KLRG1, GPR56 and KLRF1 expression were sequenced to test a linear memory differentiation pathway. TCR-sequenced cells came from peripheral blood of healthy control individuals, reported as five donors in the TCRbeta analysis figure. The researchers collected heparinized peripheral blood and processed every sample within one hour of retrieval. Blood was diluted 1:2 in PBS, and peripheral blood mononuclear cells were then isolated from the diluted blood at room temperature by Biocoll density gradient centrifugation. Before flow sorting, CD4+ T cells were enriched from freshly isolated PBMCs by magnetic sorting with anti-CD4 MicroBeads. A BD FACSAria II was used to sort CD4+ T cells enriched from PBMCs of healthy donors according to marker expression. Surface staining used anti-KLRB1 clone 191B8, anti-KLRF1 clone 4A4.D10 and anti-KLRG1 clone REA261 antibodies from Miltenyi Biotec.

The germline V gene specifies MDHEN as CDR1 and SYDVKM as CDR2. The CDR3 sequence holds 13 residues, the cysteine and phenylalanine included. No DNA sequence was recorded. The sequencer was an Illumina HiSeq 2500. Sequencing libraries were built by amplifying the recombined TCRbeta locus with a previously published PCR protocol. The paper's processing steps were these. Reads whose average quality score was below 30 were removed, and the reads that remained were processed with IMSEQ. Vbeta gene, Jbeta gene and CDR3 amino acid sequence were used to define clonotypes. Repertoire overlap between populations was quantified with the Morisita-Horn index computed on the top 100 expanded clones. Clonal diversity was assessed with Rényi diversity profiles calculated on the top 100 expanded clones. Through TCRdb reprocessing, the reads give one entry per CDR3 protein sequence; DNA is omitted. TCRdb assigned the V and J calls; the authors' analysis was not used. This specimen's table enumerates under 3,500 distinct CDR3 sequences. The ten biggest clones cover 5.3% of the sample.

With respect to this clonotype: Its binding antigen is unknown.

The sequenced sample was memory CD4+ T cells from blood. This receptor was obtained from a human donor in good health. The chain is assembled from TRBV28 and TRBJ2-7; TCRdb reports TRBD2, a call that lacks DNA to check it against. The CDR3: CASRRTGGDEQYF.